This T cell receptor (beta chain) was sequenced during a study of response to subunit inactivated influenza vaccine. Study-wide results and limits: Each seasonal influenza vaccination recruits few new T cells, the authors suggested.

As regards this clonotype: Its antigen is as yet unknown.

J lost 2 bases, V lost 1 base, and 6 bases had no gene match. Germline V gene data show CDR1 as KGHSH and CDR2 as LQKENI. This CDR3 comprises 16 residues. MiXCR, run by TCRdb on the RT-PCR reads, gives a single entry per CDR3 protein. This table holds fewer than 800,000 distinct CDR3 sequences, around 14% found once. The chain combines TRBV18 with TRBJ1-2, with 8 positions matching TRBD1. The sequence was obtained from a man between 45 and 60 years old who received an inactivated influenza vaccine. The material sequenced was PBMCs from blood, taken less than 13 days after vaccination. The CDR3 region is CASSPRQGATNYGYTF. In nucleotides, the CDR3 is TGTGCCAGCTCACCACGGCAGGGGGCAACGAACTATGGCTACACCTTC.